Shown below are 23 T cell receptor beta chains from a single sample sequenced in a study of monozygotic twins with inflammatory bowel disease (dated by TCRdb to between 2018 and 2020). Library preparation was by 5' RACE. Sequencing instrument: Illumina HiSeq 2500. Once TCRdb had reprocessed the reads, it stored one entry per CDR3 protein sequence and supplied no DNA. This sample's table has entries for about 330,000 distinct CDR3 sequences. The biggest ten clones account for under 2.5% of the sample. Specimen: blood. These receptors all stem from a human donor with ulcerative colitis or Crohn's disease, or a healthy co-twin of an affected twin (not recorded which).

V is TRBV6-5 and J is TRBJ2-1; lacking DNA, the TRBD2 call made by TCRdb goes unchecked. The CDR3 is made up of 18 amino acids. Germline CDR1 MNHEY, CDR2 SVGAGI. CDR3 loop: CASSYHTSGRPSYNEQFF.

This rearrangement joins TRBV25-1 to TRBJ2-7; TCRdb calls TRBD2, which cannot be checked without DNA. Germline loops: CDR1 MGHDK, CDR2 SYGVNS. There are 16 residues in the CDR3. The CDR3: CASSESSGRPTYEQYF.

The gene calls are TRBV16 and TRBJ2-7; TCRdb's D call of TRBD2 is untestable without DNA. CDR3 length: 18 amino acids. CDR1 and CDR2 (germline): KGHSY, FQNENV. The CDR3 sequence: CASSQSALSGIGSREQYF. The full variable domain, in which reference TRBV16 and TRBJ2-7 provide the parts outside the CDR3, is GEEVAQTPKHLVRGEGQKAKLYCAPIKGHSYVFWYQQVLKNEFKFLISFQNENVFDETGMPKERFSAKCLPNSPCSLEIQATKLEDSAVYFCASSQSALSGIGSREQYFGPGTRLTVT.

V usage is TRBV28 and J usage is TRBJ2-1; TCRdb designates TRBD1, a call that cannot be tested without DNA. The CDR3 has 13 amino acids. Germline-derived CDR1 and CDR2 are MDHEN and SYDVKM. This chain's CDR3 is CASSETGRNEQFF.

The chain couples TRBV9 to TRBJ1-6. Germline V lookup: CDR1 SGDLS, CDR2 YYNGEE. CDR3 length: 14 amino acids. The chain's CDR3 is CASSVERYNSPLHF. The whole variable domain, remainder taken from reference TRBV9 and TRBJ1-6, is DSGVTQTPKHLITATGQRVTLRCSPRSGDLSVYWYQQSLDQGLQFLIQYYNGEERAKGNILERFSAQQFPDLHSELNLSSLELGDSALYFCASSVERYNSPLHFGNGTRLTVT.

The CDR3 here is CASSLDRRPSPPYEQYF. The chain is built from TRBV6-5 and TRBJ2-7; the D gene TCRdb calls, TRBD2, cannot be checked with no DNA. Germline CDR1 reads MNHEY; CDR2 reads SVGAGI. CDR3 length equals 17 residues.

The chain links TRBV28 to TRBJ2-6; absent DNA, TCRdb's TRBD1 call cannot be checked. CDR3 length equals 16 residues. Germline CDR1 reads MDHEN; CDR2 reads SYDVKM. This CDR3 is CASRGTGSSGANVLTF. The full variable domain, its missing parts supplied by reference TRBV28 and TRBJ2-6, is DVKVTQSSRYLVKRTGEKVFLECVQDMDHENMFWYRQDPGLGLRLIYFSYDVKMKEKGDIPEGYSVSREKKERFSLILESASTNQTSMYLCASRGTGSSGANVLTFGAGSRLTVL.

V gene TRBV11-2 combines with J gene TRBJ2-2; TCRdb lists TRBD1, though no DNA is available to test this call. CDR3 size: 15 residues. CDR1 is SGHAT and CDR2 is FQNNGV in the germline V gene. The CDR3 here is CASSLSQGRSGELFF.

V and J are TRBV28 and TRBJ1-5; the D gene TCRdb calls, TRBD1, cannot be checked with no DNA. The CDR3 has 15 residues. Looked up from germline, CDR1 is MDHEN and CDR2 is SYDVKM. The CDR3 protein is CASSYDGTGGQPQHF.

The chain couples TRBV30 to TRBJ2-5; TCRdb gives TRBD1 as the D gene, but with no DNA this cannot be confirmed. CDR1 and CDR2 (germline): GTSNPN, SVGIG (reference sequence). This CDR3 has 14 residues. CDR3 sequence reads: CAWSGTALQETQYF.

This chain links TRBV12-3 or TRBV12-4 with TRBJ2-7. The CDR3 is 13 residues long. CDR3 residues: CASSFNLADEQYF.

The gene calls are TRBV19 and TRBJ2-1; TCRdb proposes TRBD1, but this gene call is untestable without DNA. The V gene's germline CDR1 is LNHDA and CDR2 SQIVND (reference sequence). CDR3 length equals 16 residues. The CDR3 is CASMGLGDRGSNEQFF.

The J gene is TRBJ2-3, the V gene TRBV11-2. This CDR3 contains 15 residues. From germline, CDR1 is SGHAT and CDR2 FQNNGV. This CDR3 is CASSRKTPSTDTRYF.

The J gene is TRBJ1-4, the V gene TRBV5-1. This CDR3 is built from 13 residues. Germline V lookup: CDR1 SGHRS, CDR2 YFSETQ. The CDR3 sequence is CASSLTENEKLFF.

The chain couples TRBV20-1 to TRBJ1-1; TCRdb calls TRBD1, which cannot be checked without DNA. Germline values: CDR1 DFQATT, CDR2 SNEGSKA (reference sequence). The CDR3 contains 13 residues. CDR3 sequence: CSARARDTPDAFF.

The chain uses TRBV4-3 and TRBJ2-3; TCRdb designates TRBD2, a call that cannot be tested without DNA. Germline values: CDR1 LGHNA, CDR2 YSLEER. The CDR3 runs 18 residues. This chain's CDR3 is CASSQDGTSGHSTDTQYF.

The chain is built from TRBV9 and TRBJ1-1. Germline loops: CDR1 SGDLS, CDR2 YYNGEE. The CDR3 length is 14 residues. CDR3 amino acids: CASSADGRRTEAFF.

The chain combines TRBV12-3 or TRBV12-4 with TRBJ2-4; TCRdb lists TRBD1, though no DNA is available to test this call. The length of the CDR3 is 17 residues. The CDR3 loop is CASSSGTAALAKNIQYF.

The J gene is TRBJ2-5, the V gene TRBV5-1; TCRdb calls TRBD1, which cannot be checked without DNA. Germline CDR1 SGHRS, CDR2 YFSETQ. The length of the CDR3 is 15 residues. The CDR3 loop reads CASSLVPGRAETQYF.

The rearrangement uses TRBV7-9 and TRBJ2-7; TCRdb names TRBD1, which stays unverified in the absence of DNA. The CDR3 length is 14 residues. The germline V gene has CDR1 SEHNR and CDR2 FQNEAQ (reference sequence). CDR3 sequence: CASSESGTAYEQYF.

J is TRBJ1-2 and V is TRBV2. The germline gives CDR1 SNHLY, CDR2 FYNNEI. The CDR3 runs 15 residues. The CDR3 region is CASTKRAGVLYGYTF.

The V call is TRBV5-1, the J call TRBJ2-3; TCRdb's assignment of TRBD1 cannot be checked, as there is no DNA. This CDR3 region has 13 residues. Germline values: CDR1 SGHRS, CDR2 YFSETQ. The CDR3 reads CASSLSSLDSWYF.

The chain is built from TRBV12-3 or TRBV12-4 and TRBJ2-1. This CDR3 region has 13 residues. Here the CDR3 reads CASSFARNNEQFF.